This T cell receptor (beta chain) came from a study of T cells after yellow fever vaccination (dated by TCRdb to the late 2010s). Regarding the complete study: Libraries from fractions with low cell numbers were prepared with the SMART-Seq v4 Ultra Low Input RNA kit. Bulk TCR alpha and beta repertoires were sequenced longitudinally to track T-cell clones before and after primary and booster YFV17D yellow fever vaccination. Two healthy male donors, one aged 18 to 30 and one aged 30 to 40 years, made up the cohort. Bulk PBMC replicates and cell subsets were isolated from blood drawn at multiple timepoints before and after both primary and secondary immunization.

TCR cDNA was synthesized by 5'RACE template switching, which introduced a universal primer site and unique molecular identifiers. Priming of cDNA synthesis was performed from both the TCR alpha and TCR beta constant segments. Libraries were amplified in two PCR steps, with sample barcodes and sequencing adapters added in the second step. Libraries were sequenced on Illumina HiSeq 2500 (2x100 bp) or NovaSeq (2x150 bp). The study's own analysis went as follows. Demultiplexing of reads and collapsing into UMI consensus sequences were performed with MIGEC, and V(D)J alignment was carried out with MiXCR. Vaccine-responding clonotypes were identified with edgeR using replicate PBMC samples, with FDR below 0.01 and a log2 fold change above 5 up to day 15 being required. Each bulk clonotype received a CD4 or CD8 identity based on whether the sequenced CD4 or CD8 repertoire contained that clonotype at higher abundance. Through fastp at Q25 and MiXCR, TCRdb rebuilt clones from the public reads, retaining in-frame beta chains. One record per CDR3 amino acid sequence lists the most common genes and DNA. What appears here as the V and J calls and clone size reflects TCRdb's work, not the paper's. Within this sample are approximately 61,000 distinct CDR3 sequences, with roughly 6.9% of them counted one time only. The ten most abundant clones make up approximately 37% of the sample.

Overall results and qualifications from the work: Most clones expanded after primary vaccination (approximately 96% of CD4 and roughly 91% of CD8) were re-detected after the booster, suggesting that broad memory maintenance occurred. Because the study included only a couple of donors, the extent to which the findings can be generalized is limited. The secondary T-cell response was weaker than the primary response but faster, peaking on day 5 instead of day 15. A small fraction of clonotypes appeared in both the CD4 and CD8 compartments, likely as a result of convergent recombination. Because abundant contaminating clonotypes from the bulk population could be contained in FACS-sorted repertoires, computational filtering was required.

From the cysteine through the phenylalanine, the CDR3 covers 16 amino acids. The only DNA kept is the CDR3, 48 bases in frame from the first base. According to the germline V gene (reference sequence), CDR1 reads SEHNR and CDR2 reads FQNEAQ. Clipping removes 5 bases from V and 7 bases from J, with 15 as the unmatched junction base count. Reading the label with the study, this specimen's treatment or condition is: live attenuated yellow fever vaccine strain. PBMCs were isolated from peripheral blood using a standard Ficoll-Paque protocol. Dynabeads CD4 and CD8 positive selection kits were used to isolate CD4 and CD8 T-cell fractions. RNA was extracted with TriZol from bulk PBMCs, CD4 and CD8 fractions, and dextramer-positive and dextramer-negative fractions. Many counts were recorded for this clonotype. The antigen it binds to is not known. Per-base qualities were not stored, and no clone one base away is much larger.

The sequence joins TRBV7-9 to TRBJ2-7; 9 of the junction bases match TRBD1. This TCR derives from a man between 18 and 29 years old who received the YFV17D yellow fever vaccine. This sample comprised CD8+ T cells sorted from PBMCs, obtained on the day of the first yellow fever vaccination. In nucleotides, the sequence is TGTGCCAGCAGCCCTAGCGTAGGACAGGGGTTTCGGGAGCAGTACTTC. This yields the protein CASSPSVGQGFREQYF.